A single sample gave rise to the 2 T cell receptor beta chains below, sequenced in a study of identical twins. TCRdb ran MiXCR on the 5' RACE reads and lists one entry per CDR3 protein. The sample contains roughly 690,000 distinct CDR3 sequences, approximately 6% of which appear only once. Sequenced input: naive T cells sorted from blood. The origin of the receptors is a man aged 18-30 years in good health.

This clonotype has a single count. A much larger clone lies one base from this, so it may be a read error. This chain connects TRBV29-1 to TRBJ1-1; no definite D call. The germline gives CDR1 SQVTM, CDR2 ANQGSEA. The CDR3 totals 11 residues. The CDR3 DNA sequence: TGCAGCACCACAGTTTACACTGAAGCTTACTTT. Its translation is CSTTVYTEAYF.

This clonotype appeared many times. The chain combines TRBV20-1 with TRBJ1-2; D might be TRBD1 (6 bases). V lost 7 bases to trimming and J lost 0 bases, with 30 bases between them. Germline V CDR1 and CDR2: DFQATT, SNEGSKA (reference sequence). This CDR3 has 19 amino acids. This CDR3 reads CSDTTRDLVRGPPNYGYTF. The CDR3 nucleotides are TGCAGTGATACGACACGGGATTTGGTCAGGGGTCCCCCTAACTATGGCTACACCTTC.